A few counts support the clone carrying this T cell receptor (beta chain). This sample is part of a study of blood T cell repertoires in COVID-19. Study information: Samples came from the United States, Italy and Spain, spanning acute and convalescent COVID-19. The analysed material was cDNA or gDNA that came from T cells, B-cell-depleted T cells, or PBMCs.

As processed by the authors: Amplified reference gene primers provided the basis for estimating nucleated cell counts. TCRdb's table, derived via immunoSEQ multiplex PCR, lists solely in-frame clones and lacks some. The D gene and trimming were derived from the DNA, and the V and J assignments and clone size from that table. The sample has 96,000 or so clones; approximately 90% are singletons. The CDR3 contains 14 residues. CDR1 and CDR2 (germline): LGHDT, YNNKEL (reference sequence). The V gene lost 1 base and the J gene lost 3 bases, with 10 bases spanning the gap. The chain couples TRBV3-1 (or the pseudogene TRBV3-2) to TRBJ2-7; D remains unclear. The TCR was taken from a man in his sixties with acute or convalescent COVID-19. Sequencing was carried out using peripheral blood. In DNA form, the CDR3 reads TGTGCCAGCAGCCAAGCCACCACAAGCTACGAGCAGTACTTC. Translating gives CASSQATTSYEQYF.